This T cell receptor beta chain was retrieved from a study of vaccination and CD4 T cells after COVID-19. With the Oncomine TCR Beta short-read assay, DNA from cultured CD4+ T cells was sequenced. TCRdb fed the PCR reads into MiXCR, producing one record per CDR3 protein. The table has approximately 20,000 distinct CDR3 sequences, over 25% seen once. Germline values: CDR1 MGHDK, CDR2 SYGVNS. Between the trimmed V and J ends, which lost 4 bases and 1 base, there was a span of 11 bases. The CDR3 loop spans 15 amino acids. Treatment denoted: roughly 11-day PBMC culture with coronavirus spike peptide pools or control peptides (ViraFEST assay). ViraFEST used peptide pools to expand antigen-specific T cells and subsequently sequenced their TCRs. On this clonotype: Its antigen is not identified.

This receptor was identified in a human donor with COVID-19. This rearrangement joins TRBV25-1 to TRBJ2-1, with D perhaps TRBD1 (5 bases). The specimen was cultured CD4+ T cells from blood. CDR3: CASSGQQVSYNEQFF. The DNA of the CDR3 is TGTGCCAGCAGTGGTCAACAGGTATCCTACAATGAGCAGTTCTTC. Full variable domain (outside the CDR3, taken from reference TRBV25-1 and TRBJ2-1): EADIYQTPRYLVIGTGKKITLECSQTMGHDKMYWYQQDPGMELHLIHYSYGVNSTEKGDLSSESTVSRIRTEHFPLTLESARPSHTSQYLCASSGQQVSYNEQFFGPGTRLTVL.